What follows are 17 T cell receptor beta chains derived from one specimen sequenced in a study of blood T cells in healthy people across ages. Together with a sample-barcoded 5' primer, a J-beta primer mix was included in a second PCR lasting about 7 to 12 cycles. TCRdb re-called the 5' RACE reads through MiXCR, storing one row per CDR3 protein. Found here are about 940,000 distinct CDR3 sequences, roughly 52% of them singletons; the top ten hold over 10%. The sequenced sample consisted of blood. These TCRs come from a man aged 25-45 years in good health.

This clonotype has only a few counts. The CDR3 loop reads CASSLGPPGSNTEAFF. CDR3 nucleotides: TGTGCCAGCAGCTTAGGACCGCCCGGGTCGAACACTGAAGCTTTCTTT. V gene TRBV7-2 combines with J gene TRBJ1-1; no clear D. Germline CDR1 SGHTA, CDR2 FQGNSA. This CDR3 comprises 16 residues. Trimming stripped 1 base from V and 1 base from J, with 13 bases between.

Only a few counts were recorded for this clonotype. The V and J genes are TRBV20-1 and TRBJ1-4; D remains ambiguous. The V gene's germline CDR1 is DFQATT and CDR2 SNEGSKA (reference sequence). This CDR3 spans 15 amino acids. Trimming took off 2 bases at V and 6 bases at J, with 16 bases between the two ends. The CDR3 here is CSARPGERDYEKLFF. CDR3 coding DNA: TGCAGTGCTAGACCCGGAGAGAGAGATTATGAAAAACTGTTTTTT.

This clonotype was detected only a few times. The chain links TRBV4-1 to TRBJ1-2; unclear D gene. V lost 2 bases and J 1 base, leaving 5 bases between the germline ends. Germline V CDR1 and CDR2: MGHRA, YSYEKL. CDR3 length: 13 residues. The CDR3 protein is CASSQTDNYGYTF. Written as DNA, the CDR3 is TGCGCCAGCAGCCAAACAGATAACTATGGCTACACCTTC.

The CDR3 loop reads CAISESAGDSYEQYF. The CDR3 DNA sequence: TGTGCCATCAGTGAGTCGGCAGGGGACTCCTACGAGCAGTACTTC. The rearrangement uses TRBV10-3 and TRBJ2-7; a possible D gene is TRBD1 (6 bases). The CDR3 totals 15 residues. Germline values: CDR1 ENHRY, CDR2 SYGVKD. V lost 0 bases and J lost 0, with 9 bases in between.

This rearrangement joins TRBV4-1 to TRBJ2-3; D is perhaps TRBD1 (5 bases). The germline CDR1 and CDR2 sequences are MGHRA and YSYEKL. The CDR3 extends over 16 amino acids. V gave up 5 bases and J gave up 1 base, with 16 bases separating them. The CDR3 region is CASSIAGQGRTDTQYF. CDR3 DNA: TGCGCCAGCAGCATAGCTGGGCAGGGTCGCACAGATACGCAGTATTTT.

This clonotype has ten or more counts. The chain has TRBV5-1 and TRBJ2-7; the D is unclear. The CDR3 consists of 14 residues. The V gene's germline CDR1 is SGHRS and CDR2 YFSETQ. The V end lost 0 bases, the J end lost 4 bases, and 11 bases lay between the germline ends. The CDR3 protein is CASSLEGPPYEQYF. CDR3 bases: TGCGCCAGCAGCTTGGAGGGTCCTCCTTACGAGCAGTACTTC.

The chain carries TRBV20-1 and TRBJ2-1; D remains unclear. This CDR3 region has 17 residues. Germline assignment: CDR1 DFQATT and CDR2 SNEGSKA (reference sequence). V lost 2 bases, J lost 0 bases, and 17 bases lay in between. DNA for the CDR3: TGCAGTGCTAGACTGCCCCTGAGTGCCTCCTCCTACAATGAGCAGTTCTTC. Its protein product is CSARLPLSASSYNEQFF.

This clonotype came up a few times. J is TRBJ2-1 and V is TRBV14; D is possibly TRBD1 (5 bases). Germline V gene sequence: CDR1 SGHDN, CDR2 FVKESK. The length of the CDR3 is 16 residues. The germline V and J ends were trimmed by 1 base and 0 bases, with 10 bases remaining between them. The CDR3 region is CASSQVPTVSYNEQFF. The CDR3 bases are TGTGCCAGCAGCCAAGTCCCGACAGTCTCCTACAATGAGCAGTTCTTC.

This clonotype was picked up a small number of times. This chain joins TRBV3-1 and TRBJ2-3; D gene ambiguous. Germline V gene sequence: CDR1 LGHDT, CDR2 YNNKEL (reference sequence). V lost 1 base, J lost 2 bases, and 10 bases lay in between. CDR3 size: 15 residues. DNA of the CDR3: TGTGCCAGCAGCCAAGGCAGCTACCCCACAGATACGCAGTATTTT. This translates into CASSQGSYPTDTQYF.

The gene calls are TRBV5-5 and TRBJ2-7; D is perhaps TRBD1 or TRBD2 (5 bases each). Trimming removed 1 base from V and 2 bases from J, with 16 bases in between. There are 16 residues in the CDR3. Germline V gene sequence: CDR1 SGHKS, CDR2 YYEKEE (reference sequence). CDR3 DNA sequence: TGTGCCAGCAGCTTGAAAACCAGGGAGCCGACCTACGAGCAGTACTTC. Protein sequence: CASSLKTREPTYEQYF.

For the CDR3, the DNA is TGTGCCAGCAGCCAAGAGCGGATATATGGCTACACCTTC. Protein: CASSQERIYGYTF. The chain has TRBV4-2 and TRBJ1-2; no definite D call. The V gene's germline CDR1 is LGHNA and CDR2 YNFKEQ. The CDR3 length is 13 residues. V lost 0 bases and J lost 5, with 7 bases in between.

The chain combines TRBV2 with TRBJ1-4; D is unresolved. The V gene lost 7 bases and the J gene lost 5 bases, with 14 bases spanning the gap. The CDR3 is made up of 14 amino acids. Germline V gene sequence: CDR1 SNHLY, CDR2 FYNNEI. In nucleotides, the CDR3 is TGTGCCAGCACCGAGGGAGGAACGAATGAAAAACTGTTTTTT. This codes for CASTEGGTNEKLFF.

This clonotype was detected ten times or more. The chain couples TRBV5-1 to TRBJ2-1; the match to TRBD2 covers 7 bases. The CDR3 spans 14 residues. The germline CDR1 and CDR2 sequences are SGHRS and YFSETQ. J was trimmed by 3 bases and V by 6 bases; bases with no gene match: 6. Here the CDR3 DNA reads TGCGCCAGCATCTCGGGGGGAAGCTACAATGAGCAGTTCTTC. Protein sequence: CASISGGSYNEQFF.

Comment on this clonotype: Compared with germline, one end of the junction differs, possibly owing to a read error. J is TRBJ2-5 and V is TRBV10-3, with unresolved D. CDR3 length equals 12 residues. Per germline, CDR1 ENHRY and CDR2 SYGVKD. The CDR3 reads CATSSGQETQYF. CDR3 coding DNA: TGTGCCACCAGTAGTGGGCAAGAGACCCAGTACTTC.

This sequence joins TRBV20-1 and TRBJ1-1, with D hard to call. The V end lost 0 bases, the J end lost 2 bases, and 10 bases lay between the germline ends. Germline loops: CDR1 DFQATT, CDR2 SNEGSKA (reference sequence). There are 14 residues in the CDR3. CDR3 region: CSARDPNLNTEAFF. The CDR3 nucleotides read TGCAGTGCTAGAGATCCGAACCTAAACACTGAAGCTTTCTTT.

This clonotype was seen a handful of times. This chain connects TRBV29-1 to TRBJ2-4, with 12 nucleotides matching TRBD2. The DNA end lines up better with TRBJ2-7; the J call may be wrong. The germline V gene encodes CDR1 SQVTM and CDR2 ANQGSEA. The CDR3 has 15 residues. This chain's CDR3 is CSVEDPTSGGCEQYF. CDR3 DNA: TGCAGCGTTGAAGATCCGACTAGCGGGGGTTGCGAGCAGTACTTC.

This clonotype was seen a handful of times. The rearrangement uses TRBV21-1 and TRBJ2-5; the listed D gene, TRBD2, was not tested against the DNA. TRBV21-1 is deemed a pseudogene. CDR3 size: 15 residues. In DNA form, the CDR3 reads TGTGCCAGCAGCAAAGAGAGCGGGGGCCAAGAGACCCAGTACTTC. This gives the protein CASSKESGGQETQYF.